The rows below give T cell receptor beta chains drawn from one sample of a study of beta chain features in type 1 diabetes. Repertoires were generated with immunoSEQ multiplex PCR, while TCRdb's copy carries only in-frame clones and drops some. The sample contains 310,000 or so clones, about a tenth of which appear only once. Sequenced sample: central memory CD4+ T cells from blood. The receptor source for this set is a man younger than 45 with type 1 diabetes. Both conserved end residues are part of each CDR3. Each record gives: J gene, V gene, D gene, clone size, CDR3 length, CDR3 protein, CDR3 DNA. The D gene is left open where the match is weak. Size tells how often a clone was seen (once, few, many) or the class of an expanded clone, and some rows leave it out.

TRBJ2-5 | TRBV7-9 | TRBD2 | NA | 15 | CASSLSSGGQETQYF | TGTGCCAGCAGTCTCAGTAGCGGGGGACAAGAGACCCAGTACTTC
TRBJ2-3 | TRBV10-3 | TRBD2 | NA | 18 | CAISESITSGDRTDTQYF | TGTGCCATCAGTGAGTCTATAACTAGCGGGGACCGCACAGATACGCAGTATTTT
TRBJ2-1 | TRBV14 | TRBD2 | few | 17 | CASSQLPGGPSYNEQFF | TGTGCCAGCAGCCAGCTCCCGGGGGGGCCCTCCTACAATGAGCAGTTCTTC
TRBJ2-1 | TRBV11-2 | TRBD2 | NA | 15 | CASSLQRGGLGEQFF | TGTGCCAGCAGCTTGCAGCGGGGGGGTCTGGGTGAGCAGTTCTTC
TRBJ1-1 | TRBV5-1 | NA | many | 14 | CASSGPARGTEAFF | TGCGCCAGCAGCGGGCCCGCGAGGGGCACTGAAGCTTTCTTT
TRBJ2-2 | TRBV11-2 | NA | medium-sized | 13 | CASSPSRSGELFF | TGTGCCAGCAGCCCGTCCCGGAGCGGGGAGCTGTTTTTT
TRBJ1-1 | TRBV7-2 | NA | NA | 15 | CASSPSRAQRTEAFF | TGTGCCAGCAGCCCGTCCCGGGCTCAGAGGACTGAAGCTTTCTTT
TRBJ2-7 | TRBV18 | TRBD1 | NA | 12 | CASSLTGLQGDF | TGTGCCAGCTCACTGACAGGGTTACAGGGGGACTTC
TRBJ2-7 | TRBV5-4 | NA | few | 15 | CASSPPGHQSYEQYF | TGTGCCAGCAGCCCTCCGGGACACCAATCCTACGAGCAGTACTTC
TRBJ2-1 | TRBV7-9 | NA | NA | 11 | CASSIYNEQFF | TGTGCCAGCAGCATATACAATGAGCAGTTCTTC
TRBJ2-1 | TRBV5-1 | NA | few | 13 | CASSLEGPNEQFF | TGCGCCAGCAGCTTGGAGGGCCCCAATGAGCAGTTCTTC
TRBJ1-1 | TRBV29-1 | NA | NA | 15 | CSVVSPRVGNTEAFF | TGCAGCGTTGTATCTCCGAGGGTCGGAAACACTGAAGCTTTCTTT
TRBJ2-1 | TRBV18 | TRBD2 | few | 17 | CASSRMQLAGGYNEQFF | TGTGCCAGCTCACGCATGCAACTAGCGGGGGGTTACAATGAGCAGTTCTTC
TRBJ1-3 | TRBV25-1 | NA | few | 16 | CASSQVGTVSGNTIYF | TGTGCCAGCAGCCAAGTCGGGACGGTCTCTGGAAACACCATATATTTT
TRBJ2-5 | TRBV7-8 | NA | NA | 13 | CASSRLGRETQYF | TGTGCCAGCAGCCGACTAGGTCGGGAGACCCAGTACTTC
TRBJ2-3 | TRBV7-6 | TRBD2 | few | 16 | CASSEFSGGASDTQYF | TGTGCCAGCAGCGAATTTAGCGGGGGGGCCTCAGATACGCAGTATTTT
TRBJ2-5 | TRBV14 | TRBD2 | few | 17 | CASSRWTSGGAGETQYF | TGTGCCAGCAGCCGATGGACTAGCGGGGGGGCCGGAGAGACCCAGTACTTC
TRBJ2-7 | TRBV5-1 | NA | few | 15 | CASSLPGQSSYEQYF | TGCGCCAGCAGCTTGCCCGGACAGAGCTCCTACGAGCAGTACTTC
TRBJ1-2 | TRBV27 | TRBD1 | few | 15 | CASRQPGQGHYGYTF | TGTGCCAGCAGACAACCGGGACAGGGACACTATGGCTACACCTTC
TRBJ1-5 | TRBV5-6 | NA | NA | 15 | CASSRAQVFNQPQHF | TGTGCCAGCAGCCGAGCCCAGGTCTTCAATCAGCCCCAGCATTTT
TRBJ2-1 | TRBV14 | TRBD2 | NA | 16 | CASSRTSGGARNEQFF | TGTGCCAGCAGCCGGACCAGCGGGGGGGCCAGAAATGAGCAGTTCTTC
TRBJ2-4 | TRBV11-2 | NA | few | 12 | CASSLDQHIQYF | TGTGCCAGCAGCTTAGATCAACACATTCAGTACTTC
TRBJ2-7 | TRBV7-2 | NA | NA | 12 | CASSFWGGEQYF | TGTGCCAGCAGCTTCTGGGGCGGCGAGCAGTACTTC
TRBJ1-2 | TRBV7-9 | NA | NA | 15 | CASSLVMEPQGGYTF | TGTGCCAGCAGCTTAGTGATGGAGCCACAGGGCGGCTACACCTTC
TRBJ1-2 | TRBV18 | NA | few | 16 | CASSPPGAAGPAGYTF | TGTGCCAGCTCACCACCGGGAGCGGCAGGGCCAGCCGGCTACACCTTC
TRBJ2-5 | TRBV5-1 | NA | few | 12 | CASSLDRETQYF | TGCGCCAGCAGCTTGGACAGGGAGACCCAGTACTTC
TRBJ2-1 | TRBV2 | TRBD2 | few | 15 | CASSSSGGAVNEQFF | TGTGCCAGCAGCTCTTCCGGGGGGGCAGTTAATGAGCAGTTCTTC
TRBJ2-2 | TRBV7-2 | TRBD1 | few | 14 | CASSSDRVTGELFF | TGTGCCAGCAGCTCCGACAGGGTAACCGGGGAGCTGTTTTTT
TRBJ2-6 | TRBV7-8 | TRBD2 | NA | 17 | CASSLAGGGAGANVLTF | TGTGCCAGCAGCTTAGCCGGGGGGGGCGCTGGGGCCAACGTCCTGACTTTC
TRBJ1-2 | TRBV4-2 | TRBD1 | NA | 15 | CASSQERTGRYGYTF | TGTGCCAGCAGCCAAGAAAGGACAGGGCGCTATGGCTACACCTTC
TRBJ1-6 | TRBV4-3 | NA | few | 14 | CASSALWGGSPLHF | TGCGCCAGCAGCGCCCTTTGGGGAGGATCACCCCTCCACTTT
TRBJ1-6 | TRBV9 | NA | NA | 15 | CASSVVAGPNSPLHF | TGTGCCAGCAGCGTAGTGGCAGGTCCCAATTCACCCCTCCACTTT
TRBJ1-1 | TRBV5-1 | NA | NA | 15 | CASSSGTNEGTEAFF | TGCGCCAGCAGCTCCGGGACAAATGAGGGGACTGAAGCTTTCTTT
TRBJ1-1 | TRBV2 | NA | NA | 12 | CASDEQNTEAFF | TGTGCCAGCGACGAACAGAACACTGAAGCTTTCTTT
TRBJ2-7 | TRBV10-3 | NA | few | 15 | CAISEPPHSTYEQYF | TGTGCCATCAGTGAGCCGCCCCATTCTACCTACGAGCAGTACTTC
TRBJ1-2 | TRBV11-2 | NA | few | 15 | CASSLDWSGSYGYTF | TGTGCCAGCAGCTTAGATTGGTCAGGGTCCTATGGCTACACCTTC
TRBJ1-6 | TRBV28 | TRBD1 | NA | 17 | CASSSRDRGQLHSPLHF | TGTGCCAGCAGTTCCCGGGACAGGGGGCAATTACATTCACCCCTCCACTTT
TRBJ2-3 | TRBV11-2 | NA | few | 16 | CASSFPRDPLTDTQYF | TGTGCCAGCAGTTTCCCTCGGGACCCCCTTACAGATACGCAGTATTTT
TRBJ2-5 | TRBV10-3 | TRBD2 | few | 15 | CAIKGSGGIQETQYF | TGTGCCATCAAGGGTAGCGGGGGGATCCAAGAGACCCAGTACTTC
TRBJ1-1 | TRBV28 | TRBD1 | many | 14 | CASSLGSQGDRAFF | TGTGCCAGCAGTTTAGGGTCCCAGGGGGATCGGGCTTTCTTT
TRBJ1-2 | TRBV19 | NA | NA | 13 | CASIAGPFYGYTF | TGTGCCAGTATTGCGGGGCCCTTCTATGGCTACACCTTC
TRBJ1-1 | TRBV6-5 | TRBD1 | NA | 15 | CASSYSPRDSAEAFF | TGTGCCAGCAGTTACTCACCCCGGGACAGCGCTGAAGCTTTCTTT
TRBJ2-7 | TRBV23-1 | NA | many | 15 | CASPAGGDRAYEQYF | TGCGCCAGCCCCGCGGGGGGGGACAGGGCCTACGAGCAGTACTTC
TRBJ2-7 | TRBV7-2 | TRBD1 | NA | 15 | CASSYDRGPGYEQYF | TGTGCCAGCAGCTATGACAGGGGCCCAGGGTACGAGCAGTACTTC
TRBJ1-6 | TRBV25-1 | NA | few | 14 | CASSALQGLSPLHF | TGTGCCAGCAGTGCCCTGCAGGGTCTCTCACCCCTCCACTTT
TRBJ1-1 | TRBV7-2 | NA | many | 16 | CASRPEANLLNTEAFF | TGTGCCAGCAGACCGGAAGCGAATCTATTGAACACTGAAGCTTTCTTT
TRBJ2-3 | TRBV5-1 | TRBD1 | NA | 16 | CASSMTGGANTDTQYF | TGCGCCAGCAGCATGACAGGGGGCGCGAACACAGATACGCAGTATTTT
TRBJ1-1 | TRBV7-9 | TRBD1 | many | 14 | CASSSRDRDSEAFF | TGTGCCAGCAGCTCCCGGGACAGGGACTCTGAAGCTTTCTTT
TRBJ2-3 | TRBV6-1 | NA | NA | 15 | CASSVVQSSTDTQYF | TGTGCCAGCAGTGTTGTACAGAGTAGCACAGATACGCAGTATTTT
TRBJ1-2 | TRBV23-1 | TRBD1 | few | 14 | CASSSRDRDYGYTF | TGCGCCAGCAGTTCCCGGGACAGGGACTATGGCTACACCTTC
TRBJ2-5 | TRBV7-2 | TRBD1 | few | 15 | CASSLGGGGKETQYF | TGTGCCAGCAGCTTAGGAGGGGGCGGCAAGGAGACCCAGTACTTC
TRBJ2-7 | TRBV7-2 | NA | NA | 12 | CASSLEKYEQYF | TGTGCCAGCAGCTTAGAAAAGTACGAGCAGTACTTC
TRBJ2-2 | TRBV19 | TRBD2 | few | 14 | CASSGLAGAGELFF | TGTGCCAGTAGTGGCCTAGCGGGGGCCGGGGAGCTGTTTTTT
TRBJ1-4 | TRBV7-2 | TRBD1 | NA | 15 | CASSLSRGQVGKLFF | TGTGCCAGCAGCTTATCTAGGGGGCAAGTAGGGAAACTGTTTTTT
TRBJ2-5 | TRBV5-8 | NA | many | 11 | CASSPEETQYF | TGTGCCAGCAGCCCGGAGGAGACCCAGTACTTC
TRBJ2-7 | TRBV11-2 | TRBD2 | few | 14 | CASSTGLVGDEQYF | TGTGCCAGCAGCACGGGACTAGTTGGCGACGAGCAGTACTTC
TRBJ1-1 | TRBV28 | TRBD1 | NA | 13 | CASTYRNRGEAFF | TGTGCCAGCACTTACCGAAACAGGGGTGAAGCTTTCTTT
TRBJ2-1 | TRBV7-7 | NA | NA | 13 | CASSLGLNNEQFF | TGTGCTAGCAGCTTAGGCCTCAACAATGAGCAGTTCTTC
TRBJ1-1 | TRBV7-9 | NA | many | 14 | CASSLETANTEAFF | TGTGCCAGCAGCTTAGAGACAGCGAACACTGAAGCTTTCTTT
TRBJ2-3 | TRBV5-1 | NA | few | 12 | CASSSDFDTQYF | TGCGCCAGCAGCTCGGATTTCGATACGCAGTATTTT